The 2 T cell receptor beta chains below come from one sample, sequenced in a study of cytomegalovirus exposure and HLA in healthy donors. The PCR had 60 Vbeta and 13 Jbeta primers. Only in-frame clones appear in the TCRdb table, and some are missing; sequencing was by immunoSEQ multiplex PCR. The sample lists around 110,000 clones, over 70% occurring once. The specimen sequenced was PBMCs. These receptors all come from a woman younger than 30 in good health and CMV-seronegative.

This chain connects TRBV28 to TRBJ2-7; 8 bases agree with TRBD2. CDR1 and CDR2 from the germline V gene are MDHEN and SYDVKM. J lost 2 bases, V lost 5 bases, and 5 bases had no gene match. This CDR3 contains 14 residues. The CDR3 sequence: CASSRAGGTYEQYF. DNA for the CDR3: TGTGCCAGCAGTCGGGCGGGGGGTACCTACGAGCAGTACTTC. Together with reference TRBV28 and TRBJ2-7, the CDR3 gives the full variable domain: DVKVTQSSRYLVKRTGEKVFLECVQDMDHENMFWYRQDPGLGLRLIYFSYDVKMKEKGDIPEGYSVSREKKERFSLILESASTNQTSMYLCASSRAGGTYEQYFGPGTRLTVT.

The gene calls are TRBV2 and TRBJ1-5; 9 bases align to TRBD1. The CDR3 is 19 amino acids. CDR1 is SNHLY, CDR2 FYNNEI, per germline. Germline trimming cut 6 bases from V and 2 bases from J; bases unmatched to any gene: 17. The CDR3: CASSEEQGALLRGNQPQHF. CDR3 sequence (DNA): TGTGCCAGCAGCGAGGAACAGGGGGCTCTTCTTCGTGGCAATCAGCCCCAGCATTTT.